One T cell receptor (beta chain) is described in this entry. Authors' processing steps: Amplifying reference gene primers gave estimates of nucleated cell counts. The data were produced by immunoSEQ multiplex PCR, yet TCRdb's version contains in-frame clones alone and is incomplete. That table furnishes V, J and clone size, whereas the DNA furnished D and trimming. This sample has roughly 440,000 clones, with about 91% found just once. This sample was taken from a study of blood T cell repertoires in COVID-19. The CDR3 contains 16 residues. V trimming: 5 bases; J trimming: 0 bases; junction bases outside the gene matches: 8. The germline gives CDR1 SGHRS, CDR2 YFSETQ. Enrollment of patients from Seattle took place during active infection, with longitudinal follow-up.

The sample comprised peripheral blood. The chain is built from TRBV5-1 and TRBJ1-1; 9 positions match TRBD1. This sequence was found in a woman aged 50 to 60 with COVID-19, enrolled during active disease. CDR3 in DNA: TGCGCCAGCAGGTCACAGGGGGCACAAATGAACACTGAAGCTTTCTTT. It yields the protein CASRSQGAQMNTEAFF.